The present T cell receptor beta chain was sequenced within a study of cytomegalovirus exposure and HLA in healthy donors. Study-level findings and limits: Compared with the roughly 700-donor mean, an Asian-associated ancestry cluster reportedly had fewer N-insertions, according to a later analysis.

Remarks on this clone: The antigen remains undetermined.

60 Vbeta and 13 Jbeta primers were used in PCR. Using immunoSEQ multiplex PCR, the repertoire was profiled, and TCRdb retains in-frame clones only, with some absent. The repertoire holds some 150,000 clones, less than 80% seen once, with roughly 2% in the top ten. CDR3 length: 13 amino acids. V lost 7 bases, J lost 8 bases, and 12 bases lay in between. The germline CDR1 and CDR2 sequences are SGHTA and FQGNSA. The sample was PBMCs. The chain has TRBV7-2 and TRBJ1-6; D is ambiguous. This sequence was found in a young man in good health and CMV-seronegative. CDR3: CASTEIEDSPLHF. Here the CDR3 DNA reads TGTGCCAGCACCGAGATAGAGGATTCACCCCTCCACTTT. Full variable domain (missing parts from reference TRBV7-2 and TRBJ1-6): GAGVSQSPSNKVTEKGKDVELRCDPISGHTALYWYRQSLGQGLEFLIYFQGNSAPDKSGLPSDRFSAERTGGSVSTLTIQRTQQEDSAVYLCASTEIEDSPLHFGNGTRLTVT.